This TCR beta chain is drawn from a study of T cell changes during pregnancy in multiple sclerosis. Data came from immunoSEQ multiplex PCR; TCRdb stores just in-frame clones and leaves some out. The table includes over 70,000 clones, just under 95% detected once. This clonotype was obtained from a female donor with multiple sclerosis, enrolled in a pregnancy study. The sequencing here drew on peripheral blood, taken in the first trimester of pregnancy.

The CDR3 reads CASGRDRAISPLHF. The CDR3 DNA reads TGTGCCAGCGGAAGGGACAGGGCTATTTCACCCCTCCACTTT. The chain uses TRBV28 and TRBJ1-6; 9 positions match TRBD1. The length of the CDR3 is 14 residues. CDR1 is MDHEN, CDR2 SYDVKM, per germline. V shed 8 bases, J shed 9 bases, and the junction held 8 bases outside the gene matches. The variable domain in full, with the rest retrieved from reference TRBV28 and TRBJ1-6, is DVKVTQSSRYLVKRTGEKVFLECVQDMDHENMFWYRQDPGLGLRLIYFSYDVKMKEKGDIPEGYSVSREKKERFSLILESASTNQTSMYLCASGRDRAISPLHFGNGTRLTVT.